Listed below are T cell receptor beta chains from one sample, sequenced in a study of T-cell memory formation after mild COVID-19. From the 5' RACE reads, TCRdb called clonotypes with MiXCR, one entry per CDR3 protein. Counted here are 540,000 or so distinct CDR3 sequences, roughly 22% occurring once; the ten biggest clones make up around 13%. Specimen: PBMCs or a T cell subset sorted from them (not recorded which). The receptors were gathered from an adult woman who had mild COVID-19 (a few samples of this study predate the infection). Cell type and time point are not known. CDR3s include the opening cysteine and the closing phenylalanine or tryptophan. The D gene is left open where the match is weak. For some rows the clone size is stated as once, few or many, or as a class when expanded; others skip it.

J,D,size,V,CDR3,DNA
TRBJ2-3,.,.,TRBV20-1,CSARLGTQYF,TGCAGTGCTAGGCTGGGTACGCAGTATTTT
TRBJ1-2,TRBD1,few,TRBV5-1,CASSLPETGYGVYGYTF,TGCGCCAGCAGCTTGCCGGAGACAGGGTACGGAGTCTATGGCTACACCTTC
TRBJ2-2,TRBD1,.,TRBV12-3/TRBV12-4,CASSILDRATNTGELFF,TGTGCCAGCAGTATCCTAGACAGGGCGACGAACACCGGGGAGCTGTTTTTT
TRBJ2-7,TRBD2,few,TRBV6-2/TRBV6-3,CASSFVSGRAYEQYF,TGTGCCAGCAGTTTCGTGAGCGGGAGGGCCTACGAGCAGTACTTC
TRBJ2-1,TRBD2,.,TRBV30,CAWSASGRASSYNEQFF,TGTGCCTGGAGTGCTAGCGGGAGGGCCTCGTCCTACAATGAGCAGTTCTTC
TRBJ2-5,.,few,TRBV7-8,CASSLAPLGVGETQYF,TGTGCCAGCAGCTTAGCTCCCCTGGGGGTCGGAGAGACCCAGTACTTC
TRBJ1-1,.,few,TRBV3-1,CASSHGLWRGEAFF,TGTGCCAGCAGCCATGGTCTTTGGAGGGGAGAGGCTTTCTTT
TRBJ2-6,.,many,TRBV10-3,CATAPQGSGANVLTF,TGTGCCACCGCACCCCAGGGCTCTGGGGCCAACGTCCTGACTTTC
TRBJ2-1,.,.,TRBV24-1,CATSDSGTPPSDEQFF,TGTGCCACCAGTGACTCCGGGACACCTCCGAGTGATGAGCAGTTCTTC
TRBJ1-2,.,.,TRBV12-3/TRBV12-4,CASSSSFRVNYGYTF,TGTGCCAGCAGTTCCAGCTTCAGGGTGAACTATGGCTACACCTTC
TRBJ2-3,TRBD2,few,TRBV5-4,CASSLAENSGADTQYF,TGTGCCAGCAGCTTGGCCGAAAATAGCGGGGCAGATACGCAGTATTTT
TRBJ2-2,.,.,TRBV20-1,CSAKAGGFVTGELFF,TGCAGTGCTAAGGCCGGAGGGTTCGTCACCGGGGAGCTGTTTTTT
TRBJ2-2,.,few,TRBV9,CASSVEGSIPNTGELFF,TGTGCCAGCAGCGTTGAAGGGTCGATCCCCAACACCGGGGAGCTGTTTTTT